This T cell receptor (beta chain) was found in a study of brain T cells in children with intractable seizures. The CDR3 length is 17 residues. Germline V CDR1 and CDR2: WNHNN, SYGVQD (reference sequence). Repertoires were generated with immunoSEQ multiplex PCR, while TCRdb's copy carries only in-frame clones and drops some. This sample has 70,000 to 85,000 clones, with about 93% found just once. The sequenced cases were selected for having the highest brain T cell transcript signatures. Patients received at least one anti-epileptic drug before surgery. This clone was seen only a few times. The antigen remains unidentified. The study, taken as a whole, reports: Patients' HCMV serostatus was unknown; virus specificity rests on CDR3 similarity alone. Absence of clones before surgery may stem from lower sequencing depth.

This chain joins TRBV10-1 and TRBJ1-5; TRBD1 might be the D (6 bases). This sequence was found in a girl aged 2 to 9 with Rasmussen encephalitis and intractable seizures. Material: peripheral blood, obtained at surgery. DNA for the CDR3: TGCGCTAGCCAGCATATTTTCGTCCGGGGGGGCGATCAGCCCCAGCATTTT. This encodes CASQHIFVRGGDQPQHF.